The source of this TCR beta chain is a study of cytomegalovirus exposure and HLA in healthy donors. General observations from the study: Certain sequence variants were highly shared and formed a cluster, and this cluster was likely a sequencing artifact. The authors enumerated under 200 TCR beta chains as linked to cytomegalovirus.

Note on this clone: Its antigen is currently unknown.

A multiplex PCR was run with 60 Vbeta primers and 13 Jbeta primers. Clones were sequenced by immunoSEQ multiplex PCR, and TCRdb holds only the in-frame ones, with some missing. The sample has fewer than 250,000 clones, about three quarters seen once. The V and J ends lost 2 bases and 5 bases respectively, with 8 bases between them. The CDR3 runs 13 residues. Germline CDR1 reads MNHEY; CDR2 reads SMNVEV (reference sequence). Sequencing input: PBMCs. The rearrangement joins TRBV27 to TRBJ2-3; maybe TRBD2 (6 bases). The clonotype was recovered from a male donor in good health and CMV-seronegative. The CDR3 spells CASSLMRGDTQYF. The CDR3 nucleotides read TGTGCCAGCAGTTTAATGCGGGGAGATACGCAGTATTTT.